This T cell receptor (beta chain) was identified during a study of blood T cell repertoires in COVID-19. Original processing notes: Using reference gene primer amplification, nucleated cell counts were estimated. Sequenced by immunoSEQ multiplex PCR; TCRdb stores in-frame clones only, minus some. V and J calls and clone size are those listed in that table; D and trimming were worked out from the DNA. The sample includes 30,000 to 40,000 clones, 87% of them seen just once. Germline V gene lookup returns CDR1 SNHLY and CDR2 FYNNEI. J lost 5 bases, V lost 4 bases, and 7 bases had no gene match. The CDR3 has 14 amino acids.

This chain joins TRBV2 and TRBJ1-1, with 7 positions matching TRBD1. The sequence was obtained from a man aged 50-60 years with active or convalescent COVID-19. Sequenced input: peripheral blood. The CDR3, as DNA: TGTGCCAGCAGTGTCACAGGGGTAGGTACTGAAGCTTTCTTT. This gives the protein CASSVTGVGTEAFF. Drawing the rest from reference TRBV2 and TRBJ1-1, the complete variable domain is EPEVTQTPSHQVTQMGQEVILRCVPISNHLYFYWYRQILGQKVEFLVSFYNNEISEKSEIFDDQFSVERPDGSNFTLKIRSTKLEDSAMYFCASSVTGVGTEAFFGQGTRLTVV.